This T cell receptor (beta chain) was recovered during a study of shared clonotypes between healthy human individuals. The CDR3 is made up of 16 amino acids. The germline V and J ends were trimmed by 4 bases and 1 base, with 11 bases remaining between them. Looked up from germline, CDR1 is MNHEY and CDR2 is SVGAGI. Study conclusions and caveats: In having few donors, the study represented limited genetic and exposure-history diversity.

Remarks on this clone: As yet, its antigen is unknown.

Some clones are missing from TCRdb's copy, which holds only in-frame ones; the method was immunoSEQ multiplex PCR. The sample shows 1.4 million or so clones, roughly 98.5% of them seen only once. This chain connects TRBV6-5 to TRBJ2-6; D possibly corresponds to TRBD1 (6 bases). The sequencing sample was made of naive CD4+ T cells sorted from blood. Subset defined: CD45RA+ positively selected. This receptor was identified in a man aged 25-45 years in good health. As DNA, the CDR3 is TGTGCCAGCAGTTCGCTAGGGGGATCTGGGGCCAACGTCCTGACTTTC. Amino acids: CASSSLGGSGANVLTF.